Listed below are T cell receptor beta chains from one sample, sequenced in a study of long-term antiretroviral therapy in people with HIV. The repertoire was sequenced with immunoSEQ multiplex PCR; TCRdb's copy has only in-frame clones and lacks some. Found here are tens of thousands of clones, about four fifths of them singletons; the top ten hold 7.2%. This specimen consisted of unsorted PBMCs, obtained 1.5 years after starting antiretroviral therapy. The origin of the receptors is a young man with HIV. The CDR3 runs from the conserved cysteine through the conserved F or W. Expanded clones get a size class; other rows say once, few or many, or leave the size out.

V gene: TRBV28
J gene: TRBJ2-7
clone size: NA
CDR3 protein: CASSPSGIGGDEQYF

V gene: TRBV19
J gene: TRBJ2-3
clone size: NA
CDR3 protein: CATDQRGGLADTQYF

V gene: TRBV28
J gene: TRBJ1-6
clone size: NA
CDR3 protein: CASLSPTGTDYNSPLHF

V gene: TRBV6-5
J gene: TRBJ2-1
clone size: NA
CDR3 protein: CASSFGGSSYNEQFF

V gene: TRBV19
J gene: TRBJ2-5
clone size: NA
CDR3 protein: CASRGTHRGGQETQYF

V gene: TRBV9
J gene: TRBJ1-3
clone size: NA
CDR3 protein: CASSVQELGNTIYF

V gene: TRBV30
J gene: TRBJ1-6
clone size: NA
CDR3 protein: CAWSVQGNSPLHF

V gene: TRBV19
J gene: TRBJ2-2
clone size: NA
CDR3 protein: CASSILGTSGSQLGGELFF

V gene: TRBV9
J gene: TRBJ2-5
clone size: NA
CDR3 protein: CASSVERAGGETQYF

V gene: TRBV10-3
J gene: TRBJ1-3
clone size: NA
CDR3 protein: CAISETRQGRSGNTIYF

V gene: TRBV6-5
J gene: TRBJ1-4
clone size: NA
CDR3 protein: CASSYMYNEKLFF

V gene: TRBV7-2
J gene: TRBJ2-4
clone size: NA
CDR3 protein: CASSSPQGAGAKNIQYF

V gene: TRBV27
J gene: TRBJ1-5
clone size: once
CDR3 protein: CASSSGLLGSNQPQHF

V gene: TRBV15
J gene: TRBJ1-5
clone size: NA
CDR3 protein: CATSTGPSYSNQPQHF

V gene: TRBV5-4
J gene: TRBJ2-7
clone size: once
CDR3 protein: CASSFTLGEQYF